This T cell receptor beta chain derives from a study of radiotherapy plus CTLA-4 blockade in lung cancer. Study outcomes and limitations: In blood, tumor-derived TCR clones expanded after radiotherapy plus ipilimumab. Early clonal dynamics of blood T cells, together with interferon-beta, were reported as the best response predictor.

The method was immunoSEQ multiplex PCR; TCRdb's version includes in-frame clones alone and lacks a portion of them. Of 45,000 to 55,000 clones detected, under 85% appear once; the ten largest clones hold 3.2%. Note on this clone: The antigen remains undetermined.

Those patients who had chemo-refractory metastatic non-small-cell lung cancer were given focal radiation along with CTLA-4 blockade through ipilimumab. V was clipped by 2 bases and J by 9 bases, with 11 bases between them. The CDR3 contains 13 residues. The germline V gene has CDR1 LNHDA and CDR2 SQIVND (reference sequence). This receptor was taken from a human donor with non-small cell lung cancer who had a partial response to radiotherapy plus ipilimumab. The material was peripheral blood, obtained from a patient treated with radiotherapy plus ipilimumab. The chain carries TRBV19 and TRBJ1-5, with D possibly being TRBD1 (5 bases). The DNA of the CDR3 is TGTGCCAGTAGTATAAGGGACTGGTCGCCCCAGCATTTT. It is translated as CASSIRDWSPQHF.